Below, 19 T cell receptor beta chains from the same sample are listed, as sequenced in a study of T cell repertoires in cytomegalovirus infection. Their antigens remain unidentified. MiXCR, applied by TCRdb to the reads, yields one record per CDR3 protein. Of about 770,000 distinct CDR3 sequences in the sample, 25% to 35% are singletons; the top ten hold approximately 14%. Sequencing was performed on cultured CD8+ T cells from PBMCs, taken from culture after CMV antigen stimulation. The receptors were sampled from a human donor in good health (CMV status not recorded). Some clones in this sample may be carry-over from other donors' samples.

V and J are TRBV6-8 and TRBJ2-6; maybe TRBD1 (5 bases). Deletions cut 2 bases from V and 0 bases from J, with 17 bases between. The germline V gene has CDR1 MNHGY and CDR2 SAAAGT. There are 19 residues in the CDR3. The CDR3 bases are TGTGCCAGCAGTTACGCCATTTCTTCAGGGAACTCTGGGGCCAACGTCCTGACTTTC. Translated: CASSYAISSGNSGANVLTF.

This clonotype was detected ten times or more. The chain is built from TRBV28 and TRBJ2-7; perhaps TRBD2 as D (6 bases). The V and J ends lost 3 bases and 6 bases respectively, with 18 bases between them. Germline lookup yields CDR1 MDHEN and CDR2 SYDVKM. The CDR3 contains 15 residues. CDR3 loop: CASSFGGPLEGEQYV. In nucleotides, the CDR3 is TGTGCCAGCAGTTTCGGGGGTCCTCTGGAAGGCGAGCAGTACGTC.

In DNA, the CDR3 is TGTGCCAGCAGCCTGGAAGGGACAGGGCGCGAGCAGTACTTC. Translating gives CASSLEGTGREQYF. The V call is TRBV5-4, the J call TRBJ2-7; 9 bases align to TRBD1. V was pared by 4 bases and J by 6 bases, with 8 bases of the junction left unmatched. CDR1 and CDR2 (germline): SGHNT, YYREEE (reference sequence). CDR3 length: 14 residues.

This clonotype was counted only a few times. The CDR3 spells CASSLAEWPQGEQFF. CDR3 coding DNA: TGTGCCAGCAGCTTAGCGGAGTGGCCTCAGGGGGAGCAGTTCTTC. The chain has TRBV7-6 and TRBJ2-1; D is possibly TRBD1 (6 bases). This CDR3 is built from 15 residues. Germline V CDR1 and CDR2: SGHVS, FNYEAQ. Trimming took off 0 bases at V and 10 bases at J, with 16 bases between the two ends. Full variable domain (rest looked up from reference TRBV7-6 and TRBJ2-1): GAGVSQSPRYKVTKRGQDVALRCDPISGHVSLYWYRQALGQGPEFLTYFNYEAQQDKSGLPNDRFSAERPEGSISTLTIQRTEQRDSAMYRCASSLAEWPQGEQFFGPGTRLTVL.

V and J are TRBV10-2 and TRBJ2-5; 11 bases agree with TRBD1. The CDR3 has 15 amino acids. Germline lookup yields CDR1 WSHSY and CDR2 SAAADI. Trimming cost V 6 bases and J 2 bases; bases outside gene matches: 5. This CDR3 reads CASRTRDRGQETQYF. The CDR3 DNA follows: TGCGCCAGCAGAACCCGGGACAGGGGGCAAGAGACCCAGTACTTC.

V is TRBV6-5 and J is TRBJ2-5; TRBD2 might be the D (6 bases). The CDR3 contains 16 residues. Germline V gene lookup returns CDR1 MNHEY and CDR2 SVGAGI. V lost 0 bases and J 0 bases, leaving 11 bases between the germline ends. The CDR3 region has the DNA TGTGCCAGCAGTTACTCGACGCGGGGCCACCAAGAGACCCAGTACTTC. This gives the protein CASSYSTRGHQETQYF.

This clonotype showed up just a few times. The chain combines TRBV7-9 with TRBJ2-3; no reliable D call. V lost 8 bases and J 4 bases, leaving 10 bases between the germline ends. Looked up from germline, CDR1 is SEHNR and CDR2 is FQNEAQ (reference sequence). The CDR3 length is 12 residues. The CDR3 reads CASEAAADTQYF. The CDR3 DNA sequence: TGTGCCAGCGAGGCGGCCGCAGATACGCAGTATTTT.

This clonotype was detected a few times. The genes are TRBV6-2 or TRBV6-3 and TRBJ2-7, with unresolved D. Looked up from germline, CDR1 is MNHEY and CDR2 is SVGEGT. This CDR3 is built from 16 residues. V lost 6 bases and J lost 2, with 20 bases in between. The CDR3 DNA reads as TGTGCCAGCAGACCCCGAGAGGCAGCCGAAGCCTACGAGCAGTACGTC. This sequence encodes CASRPREAAEAYEQYV.

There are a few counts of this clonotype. CDR3 sequence: CASSYGRNGNSPLHF. The CDR3 nucleotides are TGTGCCAGCAGTTACGGGAGAAATGGGAATTCACCCCTCCACTTT. The rearrangement joins TRBV6-5 to TRBJ1-6; unclear D gene. The length of the CDR3 is 15 residues. Germline V gene sequence: CDR1 MNHEY, CDR2 SVGAGI. V lost 2 bases to trimming and J lost 7 bases, with 12 bases between them.

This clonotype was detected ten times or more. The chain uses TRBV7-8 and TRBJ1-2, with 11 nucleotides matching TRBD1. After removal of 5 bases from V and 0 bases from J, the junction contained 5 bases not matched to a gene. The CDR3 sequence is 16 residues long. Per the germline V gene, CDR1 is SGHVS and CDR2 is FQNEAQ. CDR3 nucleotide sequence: TGTGCCAGCAGCCAGGGGACAGGGGGTTCTAACTATGGCTACACCTTC. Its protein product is CASSQGTGGSNYGYTF.

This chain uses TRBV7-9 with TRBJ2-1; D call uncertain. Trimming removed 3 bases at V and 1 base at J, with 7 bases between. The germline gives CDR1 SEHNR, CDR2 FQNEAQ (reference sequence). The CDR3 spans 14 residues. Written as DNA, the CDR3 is TGTGCCAGCAGCTTCGACTGGTCCTACAATGAGCAGTTCTTC. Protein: CASSFDWSYNEQFF.

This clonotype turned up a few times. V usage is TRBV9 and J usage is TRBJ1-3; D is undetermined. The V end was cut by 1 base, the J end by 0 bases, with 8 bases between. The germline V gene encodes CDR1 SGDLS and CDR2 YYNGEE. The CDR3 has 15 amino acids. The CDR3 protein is CASSVSEGSGNTIYF. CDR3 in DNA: TGTGCCAGCAGCGTATCCGAGGGCTCTGGAAACACCATATATTTT.

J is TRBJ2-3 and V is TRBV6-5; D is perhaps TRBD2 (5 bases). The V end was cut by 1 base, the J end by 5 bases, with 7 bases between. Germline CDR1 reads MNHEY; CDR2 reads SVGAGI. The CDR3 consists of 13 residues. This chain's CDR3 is CASSYFGEDTQYF. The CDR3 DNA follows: TGTGCCAGCAGTTACTTCGGGGAAGATACGCAGTATTTT.

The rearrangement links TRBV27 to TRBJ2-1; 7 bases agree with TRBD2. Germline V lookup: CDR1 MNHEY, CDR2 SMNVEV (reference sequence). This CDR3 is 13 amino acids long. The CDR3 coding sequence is TGTACTTCCTGGGGGGGGGGGTGGAATGAGCAGTTCTTC. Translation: CTSWGGGWNEQFF.

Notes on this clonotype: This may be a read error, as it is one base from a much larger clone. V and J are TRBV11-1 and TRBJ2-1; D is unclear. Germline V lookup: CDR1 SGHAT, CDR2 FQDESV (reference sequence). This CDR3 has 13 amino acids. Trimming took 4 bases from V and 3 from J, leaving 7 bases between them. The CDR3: CASSWADYNEQFF. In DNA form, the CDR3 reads TGTGCCAGCAGCTGGGCCGACTACAATGAGCAGTTCTTC.

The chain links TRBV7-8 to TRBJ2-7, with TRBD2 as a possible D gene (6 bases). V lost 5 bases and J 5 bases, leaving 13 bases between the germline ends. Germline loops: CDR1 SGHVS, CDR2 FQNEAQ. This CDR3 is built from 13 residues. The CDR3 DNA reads TGTGCCAGCAGCCAGACCCGGGAGCACGAGCAGTACTTC. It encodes CASSQTREHEQYF.

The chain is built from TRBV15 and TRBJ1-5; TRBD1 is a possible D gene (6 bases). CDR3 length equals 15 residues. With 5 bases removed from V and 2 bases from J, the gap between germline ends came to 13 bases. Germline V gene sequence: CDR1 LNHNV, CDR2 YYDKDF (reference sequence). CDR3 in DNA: TGTGCCACCAGCCCGGAGGGGGGTGGCAATCAGCCCCAGCATTTT. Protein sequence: CATSPEGGGNQPQHF.

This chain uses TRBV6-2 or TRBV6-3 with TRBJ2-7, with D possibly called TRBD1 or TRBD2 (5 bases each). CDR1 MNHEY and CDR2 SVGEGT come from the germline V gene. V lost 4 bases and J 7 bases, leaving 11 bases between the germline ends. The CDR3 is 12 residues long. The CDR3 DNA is TGTGCCAGCAGTTGGGGACCAGGGGAGCAGTACGTC. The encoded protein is CASSWGPGEQYV.

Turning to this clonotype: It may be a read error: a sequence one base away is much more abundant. The CDR3 is CASRLAGTNEQFF. The DNA for the CDR3 is TGTGCCAGCAGGCTAGCGGGGACTAATGAGCAGTTCTTC. The chain has TRBV7-8 and TRBJ2-1; 9 bases match TRBD2. This CDR3 has 13 amino acids. Germline loops: CDR1 SGHVS, CDR2 FQNEAQ. Trimming at V came to 6 bases and at J to 7 bases, leaving 4 bases not matched to a gene.